By share of the sample, the clone carrying this T cell receptor beta chain is medium-sized (0.01 to 0.1%). The antigen remains undetermined. There are 18 residues in the CDR3. Germline V gene lookup returns CDR1 SGHRS and CDR2 YFSETQ. The V and J ends lost 0 bases and 0 bases, in that order; junction bases with no gene match: 10. This sample is drawn from a study of HIV-infected patients and healthy controls. About 500 ng RNA was reverse transcribed with alpha and beta constant-region primers. Using multiplexing indices, alpha and beta chain libraries were generated apart by chain-specific third strand synthesis. TCRdb fed the 5' RACE reads into MiXCR, producing one record per CDR3 protein. The sample records over 10,000 distinct CDR3 sequences, under 6.5% being singletons. Findings of the study overall: Significantly higher mean Gini indices appeared in HIV-infected repertoires, possibly reflecting oligoclonality.

All unsorted peripheral T cells were captured because whole blood was used without fractionation. The RNA source was a roughly 2.3 ml peripheral blood draw. The V and J genes are TRBV5-1 and TRBJ2-3; 7 nucleotides align to TRBD1. The clonotype comes from an adult in good health. The sequencing sample was made of blood. CDR3 in amino acids: CASSLEWRGGGSTDTQYF. The CDR3 DNA sequence: TGCGCCAGCAGCTTGGAATGGAGAGGGGGCGGGAGCACAGATACGCAGTATTTT.